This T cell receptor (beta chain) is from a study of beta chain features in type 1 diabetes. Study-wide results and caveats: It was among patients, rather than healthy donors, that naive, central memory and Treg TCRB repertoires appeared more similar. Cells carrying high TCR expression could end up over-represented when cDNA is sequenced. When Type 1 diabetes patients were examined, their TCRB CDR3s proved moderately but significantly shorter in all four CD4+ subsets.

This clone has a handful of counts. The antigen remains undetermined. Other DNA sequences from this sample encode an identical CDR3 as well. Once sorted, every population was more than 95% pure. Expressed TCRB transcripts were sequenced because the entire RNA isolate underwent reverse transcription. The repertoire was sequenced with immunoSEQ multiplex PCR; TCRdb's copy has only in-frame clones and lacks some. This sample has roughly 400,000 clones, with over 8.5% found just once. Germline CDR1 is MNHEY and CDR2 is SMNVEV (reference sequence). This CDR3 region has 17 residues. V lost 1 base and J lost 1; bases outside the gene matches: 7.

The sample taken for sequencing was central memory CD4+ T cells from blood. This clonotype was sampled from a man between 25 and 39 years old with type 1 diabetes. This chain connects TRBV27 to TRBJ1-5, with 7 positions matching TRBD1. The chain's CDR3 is CASSLYPPGGSNQPQHF. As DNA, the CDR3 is TGTGCCAGCAGTTTATACCCCCCAGGGGGGAGCAATCAGCCCCAGCATTTT.